A single sample gave rise to the 11 T cell receptor beta chains below, sequenced in a study of blood T cell repertoires in COVID-19. Measured with immunoSEQ multiplex PCR; TCRdb has only the in-frame clones, and not every one. The repertoire holds about 140,000 clones, with about four fifths as singletons. Sequenced: peripheral blood. Receptor source: a human donor in a cohort sampled during active COVID-19.

V usage is TRBV7-8 and J usage is TRBJ1-5; 7 nucleotides line up with TRBD1. The CDR3 is made up of 19 amino acids. Per germline, CDR1 SGHVS and CDR2 FQNEAQ. V lost 5 bases to trimming and J lost 5 bases; unmatched junction nucleotides: 21. In DNA form, the CDR3 reads TGTGCCAGCAGCCATGGGTTCGGGACAGCACCCTTCCTAGATCAGCCCCAGCATTTT. This encodes CASSHGFGTAPFLDQPQHF.

This chain uses TRBV7-9 with TRBJ2-1; 7 bases map to TRBD2. CDR1 is SEHNR, CDR2 FQNEAQ, per germline (reference sequence). The CDR3 spans 16 residues. Germline trimming cut 4 bases from V and 8 bases from J; bases unmatched to any gene: 14. The CDR3 protein is CASSSRGGGSLDEQFF. The CDR3 DNA is TGTGCCAGCAGCTCAAGGGGCGGCGGGAGTCTTGATGAGCAGTTCTTC.

The chain joins TRBV28 to TRBJ2-7, with D possibly matching TRBD1 (6 bases). The V and J ends lost 4 bases and 1 base respectively, with 11 bases between them. This CDR3 has 14 residues. Germline V gives CDR1 MDHEN, CDR2 SYDVKM. In DNA form, the CDR3 reads TGTGCCAGCAGTTCAGAGACAGGATCCTACGAGCAGTACTTC. Translating it yields CASSSETGSYEQYF.

The chain recombines TRBV5-1 with TRBJ1-1; possibly TRBD1 for D (6 bases). The germline CDR1 and CDR2 sequences are SGHRS and YFSETQ. The length of the CDR3 is 15 residues. V lost 3 bases to trimming and J lost 5 bases, with 17 bases between them. The CDR3 nucleotides are TGCGCCAGCAGCTATTCTTTACAGGGAAGTACTGAAGCTTTCTTT. It yields the protein CASSYSLQGSTEAFF.

The sample holds a few counts of this clone. Germline is not matched at one junction end, which may reflect a read error. V usage is TRBV5-1 and J usage is TRBJ1-3, with a possible D match to TRBD1 (6 bases). The CDR3 has 14 amino acids. Germline values: CDR1 SGHRS, CDR2 YFSETQ. As DNA, the CDR3 is TGCGCCAGCACCTTGAAGACAGGCGGAAACACCATATATTTT. It translates to CASTLKTGGNTIYF.

This clone was picked up a small number of times. This sequence joins TRBV5-1 and TRBJ2-2, with 7 positions matching TRBD2. J gave up 6 bases and V 4 bases, and 9 bases lay outside the gene matches. The CDR3 totals 15 residues. Germline loops: CDR1 SGHRS, CDR2 YFSETQ. CDR3: CASSPEPGLAGELFF. CDR3 in DNA: TGCGCCAGCAGCCCAGAACCCGGACTAGCCGGGGAGCTGTTTTTT.

The chain couples TRBV28 to TRBJ1-5; D gene ambiguous. Germline V gene data show CDR1 as MDHEN and CDR2 as SYDVKM. V was clipped by 8 bases and J by 2 bases, with 10 bases between them. The CDR3 runs to 13 residues. CDR3 sequence: CASVRDRNQPQHF. The CDR3 coding sequence is TGTGCCAGCGTCCGGGATCGCAATCAGCCCCAGCATTTT.

The chain couples TRBV7-2 to TRBJ2-1; TRBD2 agrees at 7 bases. The CDR3 is 13 residues long. The V gene end was trimmed by 5 bases and the J gene end by 13 bases; junction bases not matched to a gene: 11. Germline lookup yields CDR1 SGHTA and CDR2 FQGNSA. For the CDR3, the DNA is TGTGCCAGCAGCCCCAGTGTCGGGAGGACCCAGTTCTTC. It yields the protein CASSPSVGRTQFF. The full variable domain, in which reference TRBV7-2 and TRBJ2-1 provide the parts outside the CDR3, is GAGVSQSPSNKVTEKGKDVELRCDPISGHTALYWYRQSLGQGLEFLIYFQGNSAPDKSGLPSDRFSAERTGGSVSTLTIQRTQQEDSAVYLCASSPSVGRTQFFGPGTRLTVL.

This rearrangement joins TRBV2 to TRBJ2-2; 8 bases line up with TRBD1. This CDR3 has 15 amino acids. Trimming removed 5 bases from V and 4 bases from J; junction bases left unmatched: 6. CDR1 is SNHLY, CDR2 FYNNEI, per germline. This CDR3 reads CASSLTGVGTGELFF. CDR3 in DNA: TGTGCCAGCAGTCTGACAGGGGTGGGCACCGGGGAGCTGTTTTTT.

The V and J genes are TRBV6-2 or TRBV6-3 and TRBJ1-2; 8 bases match TRBD1. CDR3 length: 13 residues. Germline V CDR1 and CDR2: MNHEY, SVGEGT. V lost 5 bases, J lost 4 bases, and 3 bases stayed unmatched. The CDR3 region has the DNA TGTGCCAGCAGTGGACAGGGACCCTATGGCTACACCTTC. Translated, it gives CASSGQGPYGYTF.

The chain uses TRBV7-9 and TRBJ2-2; D is possibly TRBD2 (6 bases). The length of the CDR3 is 14 residues. V was trimmed by 5 bases and J by 6 bases, leaving 13 bases between them. The V gene's germline CDR1 is SEHNR and CDR2 FQNEAQ (reference sequence). CDR3 residues: CASSVRLDPGELFF. The CDR3 DNA sequence: TGTGCCAGCAGCGTCCGACTAGATCCCGGGGAGCTGTTTTTT.